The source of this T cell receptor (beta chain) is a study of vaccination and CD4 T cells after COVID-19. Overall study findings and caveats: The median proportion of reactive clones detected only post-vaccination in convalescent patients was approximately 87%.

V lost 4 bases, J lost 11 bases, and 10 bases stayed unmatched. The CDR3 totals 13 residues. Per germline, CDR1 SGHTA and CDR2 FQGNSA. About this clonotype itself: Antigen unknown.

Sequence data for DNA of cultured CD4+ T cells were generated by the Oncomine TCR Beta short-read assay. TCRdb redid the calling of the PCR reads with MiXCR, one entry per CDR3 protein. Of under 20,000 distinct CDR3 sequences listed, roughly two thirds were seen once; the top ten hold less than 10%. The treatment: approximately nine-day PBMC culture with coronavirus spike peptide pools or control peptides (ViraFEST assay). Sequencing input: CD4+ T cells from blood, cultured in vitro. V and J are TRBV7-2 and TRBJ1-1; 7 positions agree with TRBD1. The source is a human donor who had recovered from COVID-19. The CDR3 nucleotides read TGTGCCAGCAGCTCAAGACAGGGAGCGTCGGCTTTCTTT. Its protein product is CASSSRQGASAFF.